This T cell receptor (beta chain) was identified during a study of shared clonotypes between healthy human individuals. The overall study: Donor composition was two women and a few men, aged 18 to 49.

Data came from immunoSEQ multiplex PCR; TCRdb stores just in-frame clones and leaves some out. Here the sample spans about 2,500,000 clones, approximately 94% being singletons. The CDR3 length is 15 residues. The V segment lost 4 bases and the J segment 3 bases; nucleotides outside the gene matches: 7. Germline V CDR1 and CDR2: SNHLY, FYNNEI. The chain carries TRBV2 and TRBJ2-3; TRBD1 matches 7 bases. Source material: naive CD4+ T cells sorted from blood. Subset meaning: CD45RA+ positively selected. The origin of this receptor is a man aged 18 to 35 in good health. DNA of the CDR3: TGTGCCAGCAGTGTTCAAGGGGGCCGGACAGATACGCAGTATTTT. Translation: CASSVQGGRTDTQYF.